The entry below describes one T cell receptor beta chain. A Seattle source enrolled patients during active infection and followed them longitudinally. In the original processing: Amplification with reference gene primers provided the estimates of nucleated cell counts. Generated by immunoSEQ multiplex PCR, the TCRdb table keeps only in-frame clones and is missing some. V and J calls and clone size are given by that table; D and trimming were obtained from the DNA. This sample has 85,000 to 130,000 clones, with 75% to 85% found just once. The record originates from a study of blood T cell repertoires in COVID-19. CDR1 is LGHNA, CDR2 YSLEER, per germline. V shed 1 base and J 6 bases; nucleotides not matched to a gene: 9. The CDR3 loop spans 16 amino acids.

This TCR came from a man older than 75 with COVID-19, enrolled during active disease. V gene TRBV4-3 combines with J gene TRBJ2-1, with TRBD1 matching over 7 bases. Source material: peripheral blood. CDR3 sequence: CASSQGWQGDPNEQFF. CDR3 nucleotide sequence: TGCGCCAGCAGCCAAGGTTGGCAGGGGGATCCCAATGAGCAGTTCTTC.